This T cell receptor beta chain was captured in a study of blood T cell repertoires in COVID-19. Study-wide context: Samples representing acute and convalescent COVID-19 were sourced from the United States, Italy and Spain.

Using immunoSEQ multiplex PCR, the repertoire was profiled, and TCRdb retains in-frame clones only, with some absent. The table shows 310,000 or so clones, with approximately 86% occurring only once. Participants came from about two dozen US areas, aged about 18 to 89 years. V shed 5 bases and J shed 4 bases, with 11 bases lying between them. The CDR3 runs 13 residues. Germline V lookup: CDR1 SEHNR, CDR2 FQNEAQ (reference sequence). The V and J genes are TRBV7-9 and TRBJ2-5, with D perhaps TRBD1 (6 bases). The sample comprised PBMCs or T cells enriched from blood (not recorded which). The clonotype comes from a woman aged 18-29 years who had recovered from COVID-19. Written as DNA, the CDR3 is TGTGCCAGCAGCCCCCAGGGGCGAGAGACCCAGTACTTC. Residues: CASSPQGRETQYF.